The rows below give T cell receptor beta chains drawn from one sample of a study of vaccination and CD4 T cells after COVID-19. Antigen specificity for these receptors is unknown. TCRdb redid the calling of the PCR reads with MiXCR, one entry per CDR3 protein. The table shows over 2,000 distinct CDR3 sequences, with roughly a quarter occurring only once. Here the sequenced sample was CD4+ T cells from blood, cultured in vitro, taken after SARS-CoV-2 vaccination. These receptors were collected from a human donor who had recovered from COVID-19. Each CDR3 is given without its conserved first and last residue. The D gene is left open where the match is weak.

-,TRBV6-1,ASGYEQY
TRBD1,TRBV6-1,ASDRGLSYNEQF
-,TRBV20-1,SARPGNTIY
TRBD1,TRBV20-1,SATPYRGANYGYT
TRBD1,TRBV19,ASSIPGQGAQEQY
TRBD1,TRBV5-4,ASSHRTGKDNEQF
-,TRBV20-1,SARGRKVTDTQY
TRBD2,TRBV20-1,SAQSVTSGGPLHTQY
-,TRBV28,ASMPYYKATNYGYT
TRBD1,TRBV7-3,ASSLFGQGTSTEAF
-,TRBV6-5,ASSWGSGANEQY
-,TRBV10-3,AISAEPRGAQY
-,TRBV6-1,ATLVNTEAF
-,TRBV6-5,ASSYSRQHTSTDTQY
TRBD1,TRBV5-1,ASTTGGDNYGYT
-,TRBV20-1,SAGGRPLGGTEAF
-,TRBV7-2,ASSPWGEQF
TRBD1,TRBV20-1,SATHRGGARTDTQY
TRBD1,TRBV27,ASTGTGSWNSPLH
-,TRBV10-2,ASRTPYEQY
-,TRBV6-1,ASWGGYGYT
TRBD1,TRBV28,ASSLLDRAGVSQH
-,TRBV18,ASSLRDSPLH
-,TRBV20-1,LNSGGAWSGYT
-,TRBV30,AWMKSNYGYT
-,TRBV28,ASSTNRDGYNSPLH
TRBD2,TRBV20-1,SAQAGGFYEQY
-,TRBV14,ATSIYSGLRQY
-,TRBV25-1,ASGRENTEAF
-,TRBV2,ASSEDRYVTLH
-,TRBV10-1,ASSLDDHYGYT